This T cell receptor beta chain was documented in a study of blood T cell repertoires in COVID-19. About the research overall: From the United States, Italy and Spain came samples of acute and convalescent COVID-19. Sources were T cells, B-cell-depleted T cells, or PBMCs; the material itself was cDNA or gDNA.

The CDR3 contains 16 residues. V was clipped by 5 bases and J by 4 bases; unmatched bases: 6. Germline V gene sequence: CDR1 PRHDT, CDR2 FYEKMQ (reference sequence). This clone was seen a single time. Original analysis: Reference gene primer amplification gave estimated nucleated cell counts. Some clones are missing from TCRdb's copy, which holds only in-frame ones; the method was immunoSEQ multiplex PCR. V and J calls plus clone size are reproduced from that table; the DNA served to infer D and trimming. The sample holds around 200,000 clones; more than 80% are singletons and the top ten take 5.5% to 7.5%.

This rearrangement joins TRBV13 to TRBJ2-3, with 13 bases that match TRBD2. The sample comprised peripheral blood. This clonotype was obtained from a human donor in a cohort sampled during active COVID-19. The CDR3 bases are TGTGCCAGCAGCCCCGGACTAGCGGGGGTCCCAGATACGCAGTATTTT. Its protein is CASSPGLAGVPDTQYF.